Listed here are 2 T cell receptor beta chains from one sample, sequenced in a study of T cell repertoires in cytomegalovirus infection. A single record per CDR3 protein comes from TCRdb applying MiXCR to the reads. The sample holds about 740,000 distinct CDR3 sequences, approximately 34% seen once. Specimen: PBMCs. The receptors stem from a human donor in good health (CMV status not recorded). Some clones in this sample may be carry-over from other donors' samples.

Notes on this clonotype: Compared with germline, one end of the junction differs, possibly owing to a read error. J is TRBJ2-7 and V is TRBV27; the match to TRBD1 covers 7 bases. CDR1 is MNHEY and CDR2 is SMNVEV in the germline V gene (reference sequence). CDR3 size: 14 residues. DNA of the CDR3: TGTGCCAGCAGCACCGGGACAGTCAGGTACGAGGAGTACTTC. This gives the protein CASSTGTVRYEEYF.

This clonotype was seen more than once but under ten times. The chain employs TRBV27 and TRBJ1-2; 10 bases fit TRBD1. V lost 7 bases and J lost 4; bases outside the gene matches: 9. The CDR3 loop spans 15 amino acids. Looked up from germline, CDR1 is MNHEY and CDR2 is SMNVEV (reference sequence). The CDR3 spells CASKSRGQGFYGYTF. DNA for the CDR3: TGTGCCAGCAAGTCCCGGGGACAGGGGTTCTATGGCTACACCTTC.